This entry describes one T cell receptor (beta chain). Its antigen is currently not known. The record has no base qualities; no much larger clone is one base away. The sample originates from a study of blood T cell repertoires in COVID-19 (dated by TCRdb to the early 2020s). Turning to the overall study: The collaborator samples originated in the United States, Italy and Spain and spanned the acute and convalescent phases of COVID-19. The prospective study material was composed of cDNA or gDNA derived from T cells, B-cell-depleted T cells, or PBMCs. The dataset comprised deeply sampled blood TCRbeta repertoires from subjects exposed to, actively infected with, or recovered from COVID-19. The repertoires were made available in a free public database intended to serve as a resource for research on the immune response to SARS-CoV-2. The samples were drawn from the first 160 participants of the ongoing ImmuneRACE study and from some 1,300 subjects provided by 6 global collaborators. Sample metadata almost always included a de-identified subject ID, COVID-19 status, age in years and sex. Where HLA class I and class II types were available, the types were taken from metadata supplied by the sample provider, not from assay-based typing.

TCRbeta CDR3 regions were amplified from genomic DNA using the immunoSEQ Assay, a bias-controlled multiplex PCR. As for how the authors treated the data: The number of nucleated cells in each sample was estimated by amplification of reference gene primers within the assay. Sequence reads were collapsed and filtered to measure the absolute abundance of every unique TCRbeta CDR3 rearrangement. For each sample, productive Simpson clonality was calculated as the square root of Simpson's diversity index over productive rearrangements. Drawn from immuneACCESS, this table holds only the in-frame rearrangements with V and J called that TCRdb kept. Clones are partly lost; checked studies trace under half to an unresolved V gene and leave the rest unexplained. V and J calls and clone size are those listed in that table; D and trimming were worked out from the DNA. Recorded for this sample are roughly 100,000 clones; 81% of them occurred a single time. The ten largest account for more than 30% of the sample.

Broader findings and caveats from the paper: How much clinical and demographic metadata was included differed by source and by participant, and the metadata was provided uncurated.

From the cysteine up to the phenylalanine, the CDR3 has a length of 15 residues. Only the CDR3 portion is preserved as DNA: 45 bases, with reading frame beginning at the first base. The V end gives up 5 bases and the J end 2 bases, leaving 8 bases in the junction not matched to a gene. The germline V gene specifies SGHTA as CDR1 and FQGNSA as CDR2. Collaborating institutions collected whole blood in K2EDTA tubes following their own protocols. For TCRbeta analysis, collaborators shipped samples as frozen whole blood, isolated PBMCs, or DNA extracted from either of those sample types. Sequencing was carried out using peripheral blood. This receptor was obtained from an elderly man with acute or convalescent COVID-19. The chain couples TRBV7-2 to TRBJ2-5; 7 junctional bases match TRBD1. The nucleotide sequence is TGTGCCAGCAGCGGCTTTGGGACAGTACAAGAGACCCAGTACTTC. This encodes CASSGFGTVQETQYF.